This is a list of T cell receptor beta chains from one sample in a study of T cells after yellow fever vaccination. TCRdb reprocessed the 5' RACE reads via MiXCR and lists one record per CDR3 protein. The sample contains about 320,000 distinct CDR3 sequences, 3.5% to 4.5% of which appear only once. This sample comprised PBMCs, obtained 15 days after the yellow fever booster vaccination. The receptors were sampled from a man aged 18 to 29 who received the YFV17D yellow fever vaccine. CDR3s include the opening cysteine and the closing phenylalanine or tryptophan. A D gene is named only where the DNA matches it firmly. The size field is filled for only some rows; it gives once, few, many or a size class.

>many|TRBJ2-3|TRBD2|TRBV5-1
CASSLGTSGGTDTQYF
TGCGCCAGCAGCTTGGGGACTAGCGGGGGGACAGATACGCAGTATTTT
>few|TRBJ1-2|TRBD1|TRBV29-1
CSVDRDRGGVKHGYTF
TGCAGCGTTGACCGGGACAGGGGTGGGGTGAAACATGGCTACACCTTC
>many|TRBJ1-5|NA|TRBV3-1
CASSQVKRNTYQPQHF
TGTGCCAGCAGCCAAGTGAAACGCAATACCTATCAGCCCCAGCATTTT
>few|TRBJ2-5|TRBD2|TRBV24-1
CATSDEASGAQETQYF
TGTGCCACCAGTGATGAGGCCAGCGGGGCTCAAGAGACCCAGTACTTC
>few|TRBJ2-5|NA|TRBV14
CASSPRIRQETQYF
TGTGCCAGCAGCCCCCGGATTCGACAAGAGACCCAGTACTTC
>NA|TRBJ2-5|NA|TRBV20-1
CSARLDQETQYF
TGCAGTGCTAGACTGGACCAAGAGACCCAGTACTTC
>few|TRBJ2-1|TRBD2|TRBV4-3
CASSQDIGTSGVGEQFF
TGCGCCAGCAGCCAAGATATTGGGACTAGCGGGGTGGGTGAGCAGTTCTTC
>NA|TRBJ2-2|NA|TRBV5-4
CASSPRATNTGELFF
TGTGCCAGCAGCCCCAGGGCGACGAACACCGGGGAGCTGTTTTTT
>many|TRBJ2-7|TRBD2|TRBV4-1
CASSQAAGGTYEQYF
TGCGCCAGCAGCCAAGCAGCGGGGGGCACCTACGAGCAGTACTTC
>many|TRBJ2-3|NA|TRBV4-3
CASSQARGDTQYF
TGCGCCAGCAGCCAAGCGAGGGGTGATACGCAGTATTTT
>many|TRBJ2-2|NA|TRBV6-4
CASSETSTGELFF
TGTGCCAGCAGTGAGACTAGCACCGGGGAGCTGTTTTTT
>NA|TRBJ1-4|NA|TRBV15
CATRAPTGFEKLFF
TGTGCCACCAGGGCCCCCACAGGGTTTGAAAAACTGTTTTTT
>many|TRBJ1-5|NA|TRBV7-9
CASSESGSNQPQHF
TGTGCCAGCAGCGAGTCAGGAAGCAATCAGCCCCAGCATTTT
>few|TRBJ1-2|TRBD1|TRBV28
CASSLTTGDYGYTF
TGTGCCAGCAGTCTCACGACAGGGGACTATGGCTACACCTTC
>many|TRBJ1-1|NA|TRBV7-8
CASSLTQGSRNTEAFF
TGTGCCAGCAGCTTAACGCAGGGCAGTCGCAACACTGAAGCTTTCTTT
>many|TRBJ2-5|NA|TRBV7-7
CASSPRGSQETQYF
TGTGCCAGCAGCCCAAGGGGCAGCCAAGAGACCCAGTACTTC
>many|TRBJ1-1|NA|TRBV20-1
CSAAPGGDTEAFF
TGCAGTGCTGCCCCAGGAGGCGACACTGAAGCTTTCTTT
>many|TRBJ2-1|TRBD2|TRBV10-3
CAIRTDGMGGNEQFF
TGTGCCATCAGGACGGACGGGATGGGGGGGAATGAGCAGTTCTTC
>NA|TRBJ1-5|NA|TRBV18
CASSPVAGRNQPQHF
TGTGCCAGCTCACCAGTCGCAGGACGCAATCAGCCCCAGCATTTT
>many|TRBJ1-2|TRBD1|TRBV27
CASTGQGTYGYTF
TGTGCCAGCACCGGACAGGGGACCTATGGCTACACCTTC
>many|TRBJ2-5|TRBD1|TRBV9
CASSGQGIRQETQYF
TGTGCCAGCAGCGGACAGGGTATACGACAAGAGACCCAGTACTTC
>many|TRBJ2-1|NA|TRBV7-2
CASRGPRSSYNEQFF
TGTGCCAGCAGGGGTCCAAGGAGCTCCTACAATGAGCAGTTCTTC
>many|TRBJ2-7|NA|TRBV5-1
CASRAQGFDEQYF
TGCGCCAGCAGAGCCCAGGGTTTCGACGAGCAGTACTTC
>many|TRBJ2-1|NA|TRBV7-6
CASSLDSFTYNEQFF
TGTGCCAGCAGCTTAGATTCTTTCACCTACAATGAGCAGTTCTTC
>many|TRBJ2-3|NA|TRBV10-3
CAISGTRADTDTQYF
TGTGCCATCAGTGGGACCCGAGCCGACACAGATACGCAGTATTTT
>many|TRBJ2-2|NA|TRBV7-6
CASSAYGELFF
TGTGCCAGCAGCGCCTACGGGGAGCTGTTTTTT
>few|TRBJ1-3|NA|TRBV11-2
CASSSLSGASGNTIYF
TGTGCCAGCAGCTCTCTCTCAGGGGCTTCTGGAAACACCATATATTTT
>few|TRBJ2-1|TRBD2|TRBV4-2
CASGERGPNNEQFF
TGTGCCAGCGGGGAGCGGGGACCGAACAATGAGCAGTTCTTC
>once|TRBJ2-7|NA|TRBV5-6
CASSLPRGHWEQYF
TGTGCCAGCAGCTTGCCTAGGGGTCACTGGGAGCAGTACTTC